Listed below are T cell receptor beta chains from one sample, sequenced in a study of blood T cell repertoires in COVID-19. Profiled with immunoSEQ multiplex PCR; TCRdb holds only in-frame clones, not every one. The sample consists of approximately 230,000 clones, roughly 80% of them appearing once. Input material: peripheral blood. The receptors derive from a man older than 75 with acute or convalescent COVID-19. The CDR3 runs from the conserved cysteine through the conserved F or W. D genes are given only for firm matches. Expanded clones get a size class; other rows say once, few or many, or leave the size out.

J gene	clone size	CDR3 length	D gene	V gene	CDR3 DNA	CDR3 protein
TRBJ1-5	-	14	TRBD1	TRBV3-1/TRBV3-2	TGTGCCAGCAGCCCGACAGGGGGGTCTCAGCCCCAGCATTTT	CASSPTGGSQPQHF
TRBJ1-5	-	16	TRBD1	TRBV6-4	TGTGCCAGCAGTGATCGGGGACAGGGGAGCAATCAGCCCCAGCATTTT	CASSDRGQGSNQPQHF
TRBJ1-1	-	14	-	TRBV27	TGTGCCAGCAGTTCTTTGGACAGATACACTGAAGCTTTCTTT	CASSSLDRYTEAFF
TRBJ2-1	-	15	-	TRBV24-1	TGTGCCACCAGTGATTTGCCAGCGGCCTACAATGAGCAGTTCTTC	CATSDLPAAYNEQFF
TRBJ1-1	-	17	TRBD1	TRBV5-1	TGCGCCAGCAGCGCCTCAGGGGGCGGCTTCATGAACACTGAAGCTTTCTTT	CASSASGGGFMNTEAFF
TRBJ2-2	-	15	TRBD2	TRBV18	TGTGCCAGCTCACTACTAGCGGAGAACACCGGGGAGCTGTTTTTT	CASSLLAENTGELFF
TRBJ2-7	-	16	TRBD1	TRBV2	TGTGCCAGCAGATCCCGGGGACAGGGGAGTCGGGACGAGCAGTACTTC	CASRSRGQGSRDEQYF
TRBJ1-1	-	14	-	TRBV10-3	TGTGCCATCAGTGTAATCGGCGGGAACACTGAAGCTTTCTTT	CAISVIGGNTEAFF
TRBJ1-6	once	14	TRBD1	TRBV28	TGTGCCAGCACCCTCGGACAGGGTAATTCACCCCTCCACTTT	CASTLGQGNSPLHF
TRBJ2-7	-	14	TRBD2	TRBV6-2/TRBV6-3	TGTGCCAGCAGTTACCCTAGCGGGGCCTACGAGCAGTACTTC	CASSYPSGAYEQYF
TRBJ2-7	-	17	TRBD1	TRBV7-8	TGTGCCAGCAGCTTAGCGATGGCCGGGACAGAACTTTACGAGCAGTACTTC	CASSLAMAGTELYEQYF
TRBJ2-7	once	14	TRBD2	TRBV28	TGTGCCAGCAGGCGTAGGGCTAGCGGGTACGAGCAGTACTTC	CASRRRASGYEQYF
TRBJ1-6	once	15	-	TRBV5-4	TGTGCCAGCAGCGGGTGGGGCCAGATTAATTCACCCCTCCACTTT	CASSGWGQINSPLHF
TRBJ2-5	-	14	-	TRBV24-1	TGTGCCACCAAGGCCGGGGGATCCCAAGAGACCCAGTACTTC	CATKAGGSQETQYF
TRBJ1-5	-	15	TRBD1	TRBV19	TGTGCCAGTAGTATCTTGACAGGGGGGAATCAGCCCCAGCATTTT	CASSILTGGNQPQHF
TRBJ1-1	-	15	-	TRBV5-1	TGCGCCAGCAGCTCCAGGGGCGGCGCAGGGGATGAAGCTTTCTTT	CASSSRGGAGDEAFF
TRBJ1-4	-	17	-	TRBV27	TGTGCCAGCAGGGGTCTCATCGGGGGGGCAACTAATGAAAAACTGTTTTTT	CASRGLIGGATNEKLFF
TRBJ2-7	-	13	-	TRBV27	TGTGCCAGCAGTTTAACAGGGATCTACGAGCAGTACTTC	CASSLTGIYEQYF
TRBJ1-1	-	16	-	TRBV10-1	TGCGCCAGCAGTGAGTCGGCCGGTGGACAGTACACTGAAGCTTTCTTT	CASSESAGGQYTEAFF
TRBJ1-5	-	14	TRBD1	TRBV19	TGTGCCAGTAGTCCGCCCCGGACAGGTCAGCCCCAGCATTTT	CASSPPRTGQPQHF
TRBJ2-4	-	14	-	TRBV11-2	TGTGCCAGCAGCTTGTCATTAGCCAAAAACATTCAGTACTTC	CASSLSLAKNIQYF
TRBJ2-5	few	15	-	TRBV5-8	TGTGCCAGCAGCCGGGGGACAGAAGGGGAAGAGACCCAGTACTTC	CASSRGTEGEETQYF
TRBJ1-6	-	15	TRBD1	TRBV6-5	TGTGCCAGCAGTCGCTTGACAGGGGTCAATTCACCCCTCCACTTT	CASSRLTGVNSPLHF